Detailed here is one TCR beta chain. The data are from a study of T cells in Graves' hyperthyroidism and ophthalmopathy. Template material for amplifying TCR beta CDR3 regions consisted of RNA transcripts. First-round RT-PCR with HTBI primers amplified the TCR CDR3 region. TCRdb ran MiXCR on the multiplex PCR reads and lists one entry per CDR3 protein. This repertoire shows over 700,000 distinct CDR3 sequences, roughly 37% found once; its top ten account for over 8%. The length of the CDR3 is 14 residues. The V segment lost 7 bases and the J segment 2 bases; nucleotides outside the gene matches: 5. Germline lookup yields CDR1 SQVTM and CDR2 ANQGSEA.

The sequenced sample was blood. This chain joins TRBV29-1 and TRBJ1-1, with 12 nucleotides matching TRBD1. This TCR was recovered from a man aged 18 to 29 with Graves' hyperthyroidism. CDR3: CSAEGTGGNTEAFF. Written as DNA, the CDR3 is TGCAGCGCCGAGGGGACAGGGGGCAACACTGAAGCTTTCTTT.